This T cell receptor beta chain was profiled in a study of T-cell reconstitution after alpha-beta-depleted transplantation in children. V was cut by 2 bases and J by 4 bases, with 11 bases left in between. Germline V gives CDR1 SQVTM, CDR2 ANQGSEA. This CDR3 has 13 amino acids. Concerning this clonotype: The target antigen is unknown.

A library of TCRbeta sequences, prepared with unique molecular identifiers, was generated. MiXCR was run by TCRdb on the PCR reads, yielding one entry per CDR3 protein. This repertoire shows approximately 490,000 distinct CDR3 sequences, approximately 10% found once; its top ten account for roughly 2%. Overall study findings and caveats: One year after transplant, T-cell counts and diversity came mostly from newly produced T cells. Surviving recipient cells, namely T cells and thymic progenitors, were the source of high day-60 TCRbeta diversity in some patients. Several hundred rapidly expanded clones from non-depleted graft cells reportedly supplied alpha-beta T cells about two months post-transplant.

This material consisted of PBMCs, taken before TCRalphabeta/CD19-depleted stem cell transplant. The rearrangement links TRBV29-1 to TRBJ2-5; D remains ambiguous. This clonotype was obtained from a child aged 2-15 years with inherited bone marrow failure, due to receive a stem cell transplant. CDR3 DNA: TGCAGCGTTGAAAAGACGGGTCGAGAGACCCAGTACTTC. Protein product: CSVEKTGRETQYF.